These 24 T cell receptor beta chains originate from one sample sequenced in a study of T cells in Graves' hyperthyroidism and ophthalmopathy. Amplification of TCR beta CDR3 regions was performed using RNA transcripts as template. A set of HTBI primers served as the primers for a first-round RT-PCR of the TCR CDR3. TCRdb passed the multiplex PCR reads through MiXCR, listing each CDR3 protein once. The sample carries 360,000 or so distinct CDR3 sequences, approximately 16% recorded once. Source material: blood. The receptors here all came from a woman aged 60 to 75 with Graves' ophthalmopathy.

The table lists this clonotype with many counts. CDR3 sequence reads: CASSPYLAGGTYEQYF. Written as DNA, the CDR3 is TGTGCCAGCAGCCCGTACCTAGCGGGAGGTACCTACGAGCAGTACTTC. V is TRBV7-2 and J is TRBJ2-7, with TRBD2 matching 11 bases. V shed 5 bases, J shed 2 bases, and the junction held 8 bases outside the gene matches. Germline V gene lookup returns CDR1 SGHTA and CDR2 FQGNSA. The CDR3 extends over 16 amino acids.

The table lists this clonotype with many counts. The CDR3 loop reads CASSGRSSYEQYF. The CDR3 DNA reads as TGTGCCAGCAGTGGACGGAGCTCCTACGAGCAGTACTTC. The rearrangement joins TRBV25-1 to TRBJ2-7; D remains unclear. Germline V gene lookup returns CDR1 MGHDK and CDR2 SYGVNS. Trimming left V 4 bases short and J 0 bases short, with 7 bases between. The CDR3 has 13 amino acids.

Ten or more counts support this clonotype. This chain uses TRBV2 with TRBJ1-6; D gene uncertain. Germline values: CDR1 SNHLY, CDR2 FYNNEI. V was cut by 1 base and J by 14 bases, with 9 bases left in between. This CDR3 region has 12 residues. In DNA form, the CDR3 reads TGTGCCAGCAGTGAAGTCCTCAGATCCCTCCACTTT. It is translated as CASSEVLRSLHF.

In its sample, this clonotype was seen many times. The rearrangement uses TRBV5-1 and TRBJ2-2; D is unresolved. V was clipped by 5 bases and J by 4 bases, with 6 bases between them. CDR1 is SGHRS and CDR2 is YFSETQ in the germline V gene. This CDR3 has 12 residues. The CDR3, as DNA: TGCGCCAGCAGGAAGGCCACCGGGGAGCTGTTTTTT. Protein: CASRKATGELFF.

This clonotype was seen only a few times. CDR3 sequence: CSATRLAAPVFETQYF. CDR3 sequence (DNA): TGCAGTGCAACCCGACTAGCGGCCCCAGTTTTTGAGACCCAGTACTTC. V is TRBV20-1 and J is TRBJ2-5, with 9 bases that match TRBD2. CDR1 and CDR2 (germline): DFQATT, SNEGSKA (reference sequence). The CDR3 length is 16 residues. The V segment lost 6 bases and the J segment 5 bases; nucleotides outside the gene matches: 16.

This clonotype was seen ten or more times. The rearrangement uses TRBV6-1 and TRBJ2-1; TRBD2 agrees at 12 bases. This CDR3 is built from 15 residues. V dropped 6 bases and J dropped 7; count of bases not matched to a gene: 7. Germline values: CDR1 MNHNS, CDR2 SASEGT. Here the CDR3 reads CASSRLAGAVNEQFF. The CDR3 DNA follows: TGTGCCAGCAGCAGACTAGCGGGAGCGGTTAATGAGCAGTTCTTC.

The chain links TRBV20-1 to TRBJ2-3, with TRBD2 matching over 9 bases. Germline V lookup: CDR1 DFQATT, CDR2 SNEGSKA (reference sequence). V shed 3 bases, J shed 2 bases, and the junction held 6 bases outside the gene matches. The CDR3 consists of 15 residues. DNA for the CDR3: TGCAGTGCTAGTCGGGCTAGCGGGAACACAGATACGCAGTATTTT. This translates into CSASRASGNTDTQYF.

As for this clonotype: The junction shows a germline mismatch at one end, possibly a read error. This rearrangement joins TRBV5-1 to TRBJ2-5; 13 bases fit TRBD2. Germline V lookup: CDR1 SGHRS, CDR2 YFSETQ. This CDR3 is 17 amino acids long. CDR3 region: CASSPGTSGTIQETQYF. CDR3 nucleotide sequence: TGTGCCAGCAGCCCCGGGACTAGCGGGACCATCCAAGAGACCCAGTACTTC.

The sample holds many counts of this clonotype. The genes are TRBV29-1 and TRBJ2-5; TRBD2 agrees at 9 bases. This CDR3 spans 11 amino acids. The germline V gene encodes CDR1 SQVTM and CDR2 ANQGSEA. V shed 3 bases, J shed 9 bases, and the junction held 2 bases outside the gene matches. CDR3 bases: TGCAGCGTTGAGGCGGGAGGGGCCCAGTACTTC. Translation gives CSVEAGGAQYF.

This clonotype was counted many times. The rearrangement joins TRBV27 to TRBJ2-7; TRBD2 is a possible D gene (6 bases). The CDR3 sequence is 17 residues long. V lost 0 bases, J lost 7 bases, and 22 bases lay in between. The germline V gene has CDR1 MNHEY and CDR2 SMNVEV (reference sequence). This CDR3 is CASSLSRDSLLGGEQYF. The DNA of the CDR3 is TGTGCCAGCAGTTTATCCCGAGACTCGCTACTCGGGGGAGAGCAGTACTTC.

A note on this clonotype: This may be a read error, as it is one base from a much larger clone. The CDR3 DNA sequence: TGCAGTGCTGGTCCTGGCGTTTCCTACGAGCAGTACTTC. It yields the protein CSAGPGVSYEQYF. V usage is TRBV20-1 and J usage is TRBJ2-7; D remains ambiguous. Germline values: CDR1 DFQATT, CDR2 SNEGSKA (reference sequence). The CDR3 has 13 residues. Trimming removed 5 bases from V and 1 base from J, with 12 bases in between.

V usage is TRBV7-8 and J usage is TRBJ1-2; no firm D call. There are 13 residues in the CDR3. CDR1 and CDR2 from the germline V gene are SGHVS and FQNEAQ. Trimming left V 4 bases short and J 4 bases short, with 10 bases between. Written as DNA, the CDR3 is TGTGCCAGCAGCTCGAGAGGTCTCTATGGCTACACCTTC. As protein: CASSSRGLYGYTF.

CDR3: CASSFPGLASSDTQYF. CDR3 in DNA: TGTGCCAGCAGCTTTCCGGGACTAGCTTCCTCAGATACGCAGTATTTT. V is TRBV5-8 and J is TRBJ2-3, with TRBD2 identical over 9 bases. V trimming: 2 bases; J trimming: 4 bases; junction bases outside the gene matches: 8. CDR3 length equals 16 residues. CDR1 SGHTS and CDR2 YDEGEE come from the germline V gene.

This clonotype has ten or more counts. V is TRBV7-9 and J is TRBJ2-5; possibly TRBD2 for D (6 bases). The germline V and J ends were trimmed by 5 bases and 0 bases, with 13 bases remaining between them. Germline V CDR1 and CDR2: SEHNR, FQNEAQ (reference sequence). The CDR3 is 15 amino acids. CDR3 sequence: CASSDPSSDQETQYF. The CDR3 region has the DNA TGTGCCAGCAGCGACCCCTCTAGCGACCAAGAGACCCAGTACTTC.

V gene TRBV7-8 combines with J gene TRBJ2-2; the D gene could be TRBD1 or TRBD2 (5 bases each). Germline CDR1 SGHVS, CDR2 FQNEAQ. Trimming shortened V by 3 bases and J by 3 bases, and 11 bases separated the two germline ends. The CDR3 contains 15 residues. CDR3 residues: CASSFNRDHTGELFF. CDR3 DNA sequence: TGTGCCAGCAGCTTCAACCGGGACCACACCGGGGAGCTGTTTTTT.

The sample holds many counts of this clonotype. The CDR3 DNA is TGTGCCAGCAGGACCCGACAGGGGGGATCACCCCTCCACTTT. As protein: CASRTRQGGSPLHF. This sequence joins TRBV28 and TRBJ1-6; 9 bases map to TRBD1. This CDR3 is built from 14 residues. CDR1 and CDR2 from the germline V gene are MDHEN and SYDVKM. J was trimmed by 10 bases and V by 6 bases; bases with no gene match: 7.

This clonotype was seen only a few times. J is TRBJ1-2 and V is TRBV6-1, with 7 bases that match TRBD1. Unmatched junction bases numbered 13, after V lost 3 bases and J lost 6 bases. Germline-derived CDR1 and CDR2 are MNHNS and SASEGT. This CDR3 has 16 residues. The CDR3 loop reads CASSETGSSKWNGYTF. In DNA form, the CDR3 reads TGTGCCAGCAGTGAGACAGGGAGCTCCAAATGGAATGGCTACACCTTC.

The J gene is TRBJ2-4, the V gene TRBV4-2; no clear D gene. Trimming removed 0 bases from V and 0 bases from J, with 9 bases in between. Germline CDR1 LGHNA, CDR2 YNFKEQ. This CDR3 is built from 16 residues. The CDR3 sequence is CASSQDTGLAKNIQYF. In DNA, the CDR3 is TGTGCCAGCAGCCAAGATACCGGGTTAGCCAAAAACATTCAGTACTTC.

The rearrangement uses TRBV5-6 and TRBJ2-7, with 8 bases lining up with TRBD2. V gave up 4 bases and J gave up 1 base; unmatched junction bases: 13. Germline loops: CDR1 SGHDT, CDR2 YYEEEE. There are 17 residues in the CDR3. This CDR3 reads CASSRGSSGRGSYEQYF. The CDR3 DNA reads TGTGCCAGCAGCCGAGGATCCAGCGGGAGAGGGTCCTACGAGCAGTACTTC.

This clonotype has only a few counts. The CDR3 reads CASSLSGGIGANVLTF. The CDR3 nucleotides are TGCGCCAGCAGCTTGTCAGGGGGCATTGGGGCCAACGTCCTGACTTTC. The chain joins TRBV5-1 to TRBJ2-6; 8 bases align to TRBD1. The J segment lost 3 bases and the V segment lost 1 base, leaving 3 bases of the junction unmatched. The CDR3 is 16 residues long. Germline CDR1 reads SGHRS; CDR2 reads YFSETQ.

This clonotype was detected a few times. The rearrangement links TRBV4-2 to TRBJ2-5; maybe TRBD2 (7 bases). The CDR3 has 14 residues. V lost 4 bases and J 5 bases, leaving 14 bases between the germline ends. Germline lookup yields CDR1 LGHNA and CDR2 YNFKEQ. The CDR3 loop is CASSRGLGGETQYF. DNA for the CDR3: TGTGCCAGCAGCCGGGGGCTGGGGGGGGAGACCCAGTACTTC.

The chain uses TRBV29-1 and TRBJ1-1; 7 bases line up with TRBD1. This CDR3 region has 14 residues. With 4 bases clipped from V and 2 bases from J, the junction kept 7 bases outside the gene matches. Germline V gene lookup returns CDR1 SQVTM and CDR2 ANQGSEA. CDR3 sequence reads: CSVVQGPVNTEAFF. As DNA, the CDR3 is TGCAGCGTTGTACAGGGGCCAGTAAACACTGAAGCTTTCTTT.

The chain combines TRBV6-2 or TRBV6-3 with TRBJ2-3; D tentatively reads TRBD1 or TRBD2 (5 bases each). Germline values: CDR1 MNHEY, CDR2 SVGEGT. The CDR3 is 16 residues long. The V and J ends lost 4 bases and 2 bases respectively, with 16 bases between them. CDR3 bases: TGTGCCAGCAGTTTATCGTTTAGGGGAGACACAGATACGCAGTATTTT. It yields the protein CASSLSFRGDTDTQYF.

The chain carries TRBV19 and TRBJ1-1; D gene ambiguous. Germline V CDR1 and CDR2: LNHDA, SQIVND (reference sequence). Between the trimmed V and J ends, which lost 7 bases and 1 base, there was a span of 10 bases. The CDR3 length is 13 residues. CDR3 bases: TGTGCCAGTATCCAAACAGCGAACACTGAAGCTTTCTTT. Residues: CASIQTANTEAFF.